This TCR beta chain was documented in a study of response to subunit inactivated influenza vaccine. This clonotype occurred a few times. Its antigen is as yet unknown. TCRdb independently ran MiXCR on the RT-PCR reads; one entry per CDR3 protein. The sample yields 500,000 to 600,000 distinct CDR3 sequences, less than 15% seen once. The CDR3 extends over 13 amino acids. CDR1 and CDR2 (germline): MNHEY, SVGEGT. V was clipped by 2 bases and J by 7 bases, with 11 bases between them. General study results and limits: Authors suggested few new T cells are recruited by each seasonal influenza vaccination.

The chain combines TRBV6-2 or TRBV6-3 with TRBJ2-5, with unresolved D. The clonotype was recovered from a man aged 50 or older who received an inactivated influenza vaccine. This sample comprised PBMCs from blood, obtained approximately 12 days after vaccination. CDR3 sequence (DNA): TGTGCCAGCAGTTACACCGATTCCGGGACCCAGTACTTC. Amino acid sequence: CASSYTDSGTQYF.